The present T cell receptor (beta chain) was sequenced within a study of cytotoxic CD8 clonotypes in ibrutinib-treated CLL. Study summary: Partial response occurred in roughly 25 patients and complete response in 2; at median approximately 70 months, about 14 remained remitted and about 12 progressed. Study observations and caveats: Public clonotypes occurred uncommonly; on treatment, they contracted or remained stable.

Worth noting for this clone: The target antigen is unknown.

The TCR beta libraries used approximately 2 micrograms of genomic DNA that came from cryopreserved PBMCs. Germline lookup yields CDR1 SNHLY and CDR2 FYNNEI. The CDR3 totals 14 residues. V lost 8 bases and J lost 14; bases outside the gene matches: 16. Sequencing used immunoSEQ multiplex PCR; TCRdb keeps in-frame clones, though not all of them. The sample holds some 150,000 clones, 79% seen once. The chain has TRBV2 and TRBJ2-1; TRBD2 matches 9 bases. This clonotype was sampled from a human donor with chronic lymphocytic leukemia. The starting material was PBMCs, obtained after 12 months of ibrutinib treatment. CDR3 bases: TGTGCCAGCTTCGACAGGGTCCTAGCGGGACACGAGTTCTTC. Translating it yields CASFDRVLAGHEFF.